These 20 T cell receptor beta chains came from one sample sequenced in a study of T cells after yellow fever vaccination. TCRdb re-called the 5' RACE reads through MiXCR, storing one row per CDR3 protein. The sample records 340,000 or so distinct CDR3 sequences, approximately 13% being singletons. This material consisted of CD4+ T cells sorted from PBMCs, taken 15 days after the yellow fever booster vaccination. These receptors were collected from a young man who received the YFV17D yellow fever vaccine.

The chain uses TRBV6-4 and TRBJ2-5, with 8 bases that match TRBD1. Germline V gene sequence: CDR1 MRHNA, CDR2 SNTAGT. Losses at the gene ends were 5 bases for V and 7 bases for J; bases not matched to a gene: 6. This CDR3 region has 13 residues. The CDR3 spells CASSLTGGGTQYF. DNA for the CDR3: TGTGCCAGCAGTCTAACAGGGGGAGGGACCCAGTACTTC.

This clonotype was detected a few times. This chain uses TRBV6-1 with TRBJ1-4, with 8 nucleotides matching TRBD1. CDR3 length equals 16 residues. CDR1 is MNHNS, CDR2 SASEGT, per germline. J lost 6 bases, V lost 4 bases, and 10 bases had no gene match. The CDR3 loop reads CASSAHPGGQDEKLFF. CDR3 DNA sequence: TGTGCCAGCAGTGCTCACCCAGGGGGCCAGGATGAAAAACTGTTTTTT.

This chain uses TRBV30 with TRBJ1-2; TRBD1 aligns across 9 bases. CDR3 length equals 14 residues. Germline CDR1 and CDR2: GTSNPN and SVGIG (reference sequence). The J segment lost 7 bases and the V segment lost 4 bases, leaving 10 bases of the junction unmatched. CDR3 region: CAWTRGTGIGGYTF. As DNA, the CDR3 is TGTGCCTGGACCCGAGGGACAGGGATCGGTGGCTACACCTTC.

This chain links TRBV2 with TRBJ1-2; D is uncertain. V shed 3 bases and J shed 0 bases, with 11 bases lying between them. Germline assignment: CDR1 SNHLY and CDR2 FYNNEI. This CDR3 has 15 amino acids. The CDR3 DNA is TGTGCCAGCAGTGAGGGCAGGCAAGCTAACTATGGCTACACCTTC. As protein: CASSEGRQANYGYTF.

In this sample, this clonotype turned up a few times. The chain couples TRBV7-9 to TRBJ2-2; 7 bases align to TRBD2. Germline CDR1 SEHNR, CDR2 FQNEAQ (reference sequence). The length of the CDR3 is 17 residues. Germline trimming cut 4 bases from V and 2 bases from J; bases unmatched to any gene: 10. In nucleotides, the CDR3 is TGTGCCAGCAGCTGGGGGGGTGTTGCTAGAAACACCGGGGAGCTGTTTTTT. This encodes CASSWGGVARNTGELFF. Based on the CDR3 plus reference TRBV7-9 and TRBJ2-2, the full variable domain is DTGVSQNPRHKITKRGQNVTFRCDPISEHNRLYWYRQTLGQGPEFLTYFQNEAQLEKSRLLSDRFSAERPKGSFSTLEIQRTEQGDSAMYLCASSWGGVARNTGELFFGEGSRLTVL.

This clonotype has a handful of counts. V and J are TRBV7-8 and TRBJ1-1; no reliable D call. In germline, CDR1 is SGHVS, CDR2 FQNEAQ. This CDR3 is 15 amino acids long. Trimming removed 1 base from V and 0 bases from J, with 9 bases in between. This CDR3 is CASSLGVRVNTEAFF. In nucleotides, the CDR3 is TGTGCCAGCAGCTTAGGCGTCAGAGTGAACACTGAAGCTTTCTTT.

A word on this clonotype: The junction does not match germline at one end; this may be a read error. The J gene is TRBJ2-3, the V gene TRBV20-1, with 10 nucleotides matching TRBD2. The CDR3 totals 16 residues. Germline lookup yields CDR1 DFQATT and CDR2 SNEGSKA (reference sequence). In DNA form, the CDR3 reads TGCAGTGCTAGAGCTAGCGGGGGAATATACACAGATACGAAGTATTTT. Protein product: CSARASGGIYTDTKYF.

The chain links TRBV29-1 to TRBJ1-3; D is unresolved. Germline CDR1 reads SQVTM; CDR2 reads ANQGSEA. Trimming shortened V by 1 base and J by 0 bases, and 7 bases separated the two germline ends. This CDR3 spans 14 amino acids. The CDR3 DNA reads TGCAGCGTTGAAGCCTCTAGCTCTGGAAACACCATATATTTT. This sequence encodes CSVEASSSGNTIYF.

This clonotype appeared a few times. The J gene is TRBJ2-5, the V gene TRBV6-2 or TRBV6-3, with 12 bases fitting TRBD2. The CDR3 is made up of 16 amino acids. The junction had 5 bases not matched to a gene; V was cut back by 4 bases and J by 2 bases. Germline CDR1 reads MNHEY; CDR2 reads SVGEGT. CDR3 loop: CASSSGLAGLQETQYF. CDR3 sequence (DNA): TGTGCCAGCAGTTCGGGACTAGCGGGTTTACAAGAGACCCAGTACTTC.

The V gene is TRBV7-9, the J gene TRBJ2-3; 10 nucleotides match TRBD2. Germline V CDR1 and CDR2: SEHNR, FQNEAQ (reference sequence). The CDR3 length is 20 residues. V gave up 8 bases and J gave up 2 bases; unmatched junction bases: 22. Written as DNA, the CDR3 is TGTGCCAGCCCCATTAGTCAGGCTAGCGGGGGCTTCACCTACACAGATACGCAGTATTTT. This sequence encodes CASPISQASGGFTYTDTQYF.

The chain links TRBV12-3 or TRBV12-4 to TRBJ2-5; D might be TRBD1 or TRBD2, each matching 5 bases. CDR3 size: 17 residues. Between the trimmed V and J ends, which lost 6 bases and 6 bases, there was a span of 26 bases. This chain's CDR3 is CASRQTLGEALRKTQYF. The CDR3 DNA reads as TGTGCCAGCAGGCAAACCCTGGGGGAAGCCCTCCGAAAGACCCAGTACTTC.

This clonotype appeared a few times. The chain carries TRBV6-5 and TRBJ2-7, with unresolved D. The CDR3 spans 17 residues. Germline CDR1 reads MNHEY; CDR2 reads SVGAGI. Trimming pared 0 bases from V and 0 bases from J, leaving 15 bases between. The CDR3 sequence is CASSYSVVPKISYEQYV. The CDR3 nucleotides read TGTGCCAGCAGTTACTCAGTAGTGCCTAAAATCTCCTACGAGCAGTACGTC.

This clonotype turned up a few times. This CDR3 is CASSPSGGSQNEQFF. DNA for the CDR3: TGTGCCAGCTCACCATCGGGGGGGTCTCAAAATGAGCAGTTCTTC. This sequence joins TRBV18 and TRBJ2-1; 8 bases fit TRBD2. The trim removed 2 bases at V and 7 bases at J, leaving 7 bases unmatched. The CDR3 sequence is 15 residues long. Germline V lookup: CDR1 KGHSH, CDR2 LQKENI.

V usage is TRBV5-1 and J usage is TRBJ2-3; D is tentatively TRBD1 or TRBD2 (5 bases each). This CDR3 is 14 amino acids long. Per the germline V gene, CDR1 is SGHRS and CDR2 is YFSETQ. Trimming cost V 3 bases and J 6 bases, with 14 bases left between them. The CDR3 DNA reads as TGCGCCAGCAGCTCGCTGGGGGACCGGGATACGCAGTATTTT. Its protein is CASSSLGDRDTQYF. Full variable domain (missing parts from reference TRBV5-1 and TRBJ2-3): KAGVTQTPRYLIKTRGQQVTLSCSPISGHRSVSWYQQTPGQGLQFLFEYFSETQRNKGNFPGRFSGRQFSNSRSEMNVSTLELGDSALYLCASSSLGDRDTQYFGPGTRLTVL.

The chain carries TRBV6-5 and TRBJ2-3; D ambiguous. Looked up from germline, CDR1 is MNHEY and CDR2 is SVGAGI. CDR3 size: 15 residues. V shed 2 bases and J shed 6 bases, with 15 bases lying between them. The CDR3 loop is CASSYRRLSGDTQYF. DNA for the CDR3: TGTGCCAGCAGTTACCGGCGTTTGTCAGGTGATACGCAGTATTTT.

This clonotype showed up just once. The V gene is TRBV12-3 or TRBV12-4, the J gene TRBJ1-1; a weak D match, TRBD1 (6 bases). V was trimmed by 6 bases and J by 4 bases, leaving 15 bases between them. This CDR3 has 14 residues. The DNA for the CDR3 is TGTGCCAGCAGCCCAGGGGTTAAGGGCACTGAAGCTTTCTTT. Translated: CASSPGVKGTEAFF.

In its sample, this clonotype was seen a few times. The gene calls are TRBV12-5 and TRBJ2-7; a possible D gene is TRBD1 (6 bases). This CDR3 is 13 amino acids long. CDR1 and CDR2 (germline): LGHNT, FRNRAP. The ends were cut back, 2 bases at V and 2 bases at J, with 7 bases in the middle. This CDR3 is CASGLRGTYEQYF. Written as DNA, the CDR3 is TGTGCTAGTGGTTTGAGGGGGACCTACGAGCAGTACTTC.

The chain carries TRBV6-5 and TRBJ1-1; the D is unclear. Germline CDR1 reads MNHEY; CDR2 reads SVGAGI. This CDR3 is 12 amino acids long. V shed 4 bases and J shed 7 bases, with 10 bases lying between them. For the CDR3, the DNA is TGTGCCAGCAGTTTCCCGGAGGGTGAAGCTTTCTTT. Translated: CASSFPEGEAFF.

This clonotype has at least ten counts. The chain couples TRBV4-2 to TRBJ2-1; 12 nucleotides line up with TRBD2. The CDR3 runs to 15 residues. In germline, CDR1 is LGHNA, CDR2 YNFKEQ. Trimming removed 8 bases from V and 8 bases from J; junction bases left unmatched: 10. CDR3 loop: CASRPSGGAADEQFF. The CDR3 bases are TGTGCCAGCCGCCCTAGCGGGGGGGCCGCAGATGAGCAGTTCTTC.

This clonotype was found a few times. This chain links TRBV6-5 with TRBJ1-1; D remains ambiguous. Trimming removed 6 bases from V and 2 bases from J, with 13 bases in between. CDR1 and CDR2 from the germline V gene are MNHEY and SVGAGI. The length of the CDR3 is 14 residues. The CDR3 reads CASRQITFNTEAFF. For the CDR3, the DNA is TGTGCCAGCAGGCAGATCACTTTTAACACTGAAGCTTTCTTT.